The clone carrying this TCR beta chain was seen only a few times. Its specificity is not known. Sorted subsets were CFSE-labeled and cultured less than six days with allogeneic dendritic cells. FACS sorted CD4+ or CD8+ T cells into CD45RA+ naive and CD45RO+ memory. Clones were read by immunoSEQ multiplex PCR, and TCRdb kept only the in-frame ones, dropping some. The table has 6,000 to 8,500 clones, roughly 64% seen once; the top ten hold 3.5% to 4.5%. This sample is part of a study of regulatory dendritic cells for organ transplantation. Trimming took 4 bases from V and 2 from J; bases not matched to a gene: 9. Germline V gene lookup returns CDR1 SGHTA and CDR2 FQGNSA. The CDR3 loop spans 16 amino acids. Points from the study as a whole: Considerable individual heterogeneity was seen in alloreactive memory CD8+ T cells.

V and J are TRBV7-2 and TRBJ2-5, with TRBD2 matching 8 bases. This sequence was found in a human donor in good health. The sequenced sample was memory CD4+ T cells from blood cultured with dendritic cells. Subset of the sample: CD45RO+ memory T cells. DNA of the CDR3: TGTGCCAGCAGCTCACAGAGCCGGGGGGGGCAAGAGACCCAGTACTTC. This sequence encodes CASSSQSRGGQETQYF.